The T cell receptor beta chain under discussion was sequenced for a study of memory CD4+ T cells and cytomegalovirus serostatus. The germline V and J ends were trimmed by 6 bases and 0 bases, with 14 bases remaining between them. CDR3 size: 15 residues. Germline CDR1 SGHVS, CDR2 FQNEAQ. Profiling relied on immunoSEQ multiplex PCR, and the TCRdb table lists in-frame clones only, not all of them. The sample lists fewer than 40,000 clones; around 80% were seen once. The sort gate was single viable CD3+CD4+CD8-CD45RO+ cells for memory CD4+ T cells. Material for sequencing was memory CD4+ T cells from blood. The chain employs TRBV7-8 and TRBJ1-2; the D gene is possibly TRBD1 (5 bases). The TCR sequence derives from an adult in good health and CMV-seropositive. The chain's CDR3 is CASSLRDPPNYGYTF. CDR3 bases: TGTGCCAGCAGTTTACGGGACCCTCCTAACTATGGCTACACCTTC.